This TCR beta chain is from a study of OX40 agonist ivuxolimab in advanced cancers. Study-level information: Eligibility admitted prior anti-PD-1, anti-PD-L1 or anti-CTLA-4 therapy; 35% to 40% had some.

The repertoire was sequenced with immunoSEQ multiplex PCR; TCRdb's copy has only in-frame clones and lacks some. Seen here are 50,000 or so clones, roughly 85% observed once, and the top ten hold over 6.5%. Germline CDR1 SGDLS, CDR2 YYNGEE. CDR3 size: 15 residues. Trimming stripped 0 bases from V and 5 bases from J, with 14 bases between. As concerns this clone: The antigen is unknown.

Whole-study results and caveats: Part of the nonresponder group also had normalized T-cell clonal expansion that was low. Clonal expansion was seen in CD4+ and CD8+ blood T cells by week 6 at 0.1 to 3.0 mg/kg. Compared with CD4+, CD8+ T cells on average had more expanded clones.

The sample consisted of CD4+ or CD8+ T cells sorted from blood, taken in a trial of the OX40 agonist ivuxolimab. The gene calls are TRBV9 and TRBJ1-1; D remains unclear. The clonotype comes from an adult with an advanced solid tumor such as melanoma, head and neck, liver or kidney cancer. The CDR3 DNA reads TGTGCCAGCAGCGTAGGTCAGGCGGGAGGGACTGAAGCTTTCTTT. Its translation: CASSVGQAGGTEAFF.